Shown below are 28 T cell receptor beta chains from a single sample sequenced in a study of control samples from healthy donors and cancer patients. Sequenced by immunoSEQ multiplex PCR; TCRdb stores in-frame clones only, minus some. Listed are 150,000 to 200,000 clones; around 2% falls within the top ten. Sequencing was performed on blood. The source of these receptors is a woman younger than 45 in good health.

The chain recombines TRBV16 with TRBJ1-4; 8 nucleotides align to TRBD1. The CDR3 length is 14 residues. From germline, CDR1 is KGHSY and CDR2 FQNENV. V lost 4 bases, J lost 8 bases, and 6 bases stayed unmatched. The CDR3 DNA reads as TGTGCCAGCAGCCGGCAGGGGGCAGGAGAAAAACTGTTTTTT. Its protein product is CASSRQGAGEKLFF.

The chain is built from TRBV11-2 and TRBJ2-5; maybe TRBD1 (6 bases). From germline, CDR1 is SGHAT and CDR2 FQNNGV. The CDR3 is 17 residues long. Between the trimmed V and J ends, which lost 5 bases and 5 bases, there was a span of 24 bases. DNA for the CDR3: TGTGCCAGCAGCCCCACCGAGGGACAAAGGTGGTGGGAGACCCAGTACTTC. This sequence encodes CASSPTEGQRWWETQYF. The entire variable domain, with the rest obtained from reference TRBV11-2 and TRBJ2-5, is as follows: EAGVAQSPRYKIIEKRQSVAFWCNPISGHATLYWYQQILGQGPKLLIQFQNNGVVDDSQLPKDRFSAERLKGVDSTLKIQPAKLEDSAVYLCASSPTEGQRWWETQYFGPGTRLLVL.

This chain links TRBV5-6 with TRBJ2-7, with 9 positions matching TRBD1. V dropped 2 bases and J dropped 11; count of bases not matched to a gene: 5. The CDR3 consists of 12 residues. Germline V CDR1 and CDR2: SGHDT, YYEEEE. CDR3 loop: CASSFGTGRKYF. As DNA, the CDR3 is TGTGCCAGCAGCTTTGGGACAGGGAGGAAGTACTTC.

The rearrangement links TRBV28 to TRBJ2-5, with 7 positions matching TRBD1. The CDR3 length is 17 residues. V lost 4 bases, J lost 2 bases, and 13 bases stayed unmatched. CDR1 and CDR2 (germline): MDHEN, SYDVKM. CDR3 sequence reads: CASSSNALGDSQETQYF. CDR3 coding DNA: TGTGCCAGCAGTTCAAACGCCTTAGGGGACAGTCAAGAGACCCAGTACTTC.

V gene TRBV5-8 combines with J gene TRBJ1-6; D is unresolved. Deletions cut 1 base from V and 5 bases from J, with 10 bases between. The CDR3 covers 15 residues. Germline V CDR1 and CDR2: SGHTS, YDEGEE. Here the CDR3 reads CASSLYQFDNSPLHF. In DNA, the CDR3 is TGTGCCAGCAGCTTGTACCAGTTTGATAATTCACCCCTCCACTTT.

V gene TRBV9 combines with J gene TRBJ1-1; 7 positions match TRBD1. The V gene end was trimmed by 7 bases and the J gene end by 5 bases; junction bases not matched to a gene: 5. This CDR3 has 12 amino acids. Germline V gene sequence: CDR1 SGDLS, CDR2 YYNGEE. Here the CDR3 DNA reads TGTGCCAGCGGGTTCAGGGGGACTGAAGCTTTCTTT. Its protein is CASGFRGTEAFF.

V gene TRBV6-2 or TRBV6-3 combines with J gene TRBJ1-1; possibly TRBD1 for D (6 bases). The CDR3 loop spans 12 amino acids. Trimming took 5 bases from V and 9 from J, leaving 13 bases between them. The germline V gene has CDR1 MNHEY and CDR2 SVGEGT. The CDR3 DNA follows: TGTGCCAGCAGTCCCCCGGGGGGCAAAGCTTTCTTT. It codes for CASSPPGGKAFF.

This rearrangement joins TRBV6-5 to TRBJ1-5, with 7 bases identical to TRBD1. Germline CDR1 and CDR2: MNHEY and SVGAGI. After removal of 0 bases from V and 3 bases from J, the junction contained 5 bases not matched to a gene. The CDR3 runs 16 residues. This CDR3 reads CASSYSRQGPNQPQHF. The CDR3 nucleotides read TGTGCCAGCAGTTACTCCCGACAGGGCCCCAATCAGCCCCAGCATTTT.

The chain carries TRBV28 and TRBJ2-1; 10 bases align to TRBD2. Germline trimming cut 3 bases from V and 8 bases from J; bases unmatched to any gene: 7. CDR1 is MDHEN and CDR2 is SYDVKM in the germline V gene. CDR3 length equals 15 residues. CDR3 coding DNA: TGTGCCAGCAGTTTTTCTAGCGGGGGATTCGATGAGCAGTTCTTC. It translates to CASSFSSGGFDEQFF.

The J gene is TRBJ2-7, the V gene TRBV5-1; no firm D call. Germline CDR1 is SGHRS and CDR2 is YFSETQ. The V end lost 2 bases, the J end lost 0 bases, and 9 bases lay between the germline ends. This CDR3 comprises 14 residues. This CDR3 reads CASSFDGSSYEQYF. CDR3 nucleotide sequence: TGCGCCAGCAGCTTTGACGGAAGCTCCTACGAGCAGTACTTC.

This chain connects TRBV11-2 to TRBJ2-2, with TRBD2 as a possible D gene (5 bases). From germline, CDR1 is SGHAT and CDR2 FQNNGV. The CDR3 sequence is 15 residues long. V was clipped by 1 base and J by 7 bases, with 13 bases between them. The CDR3 region has the DNA TGTGCCAGCAGCTTAGTTTTGGCAGGAGGCGGGGAGCTGTTTTTT. This encodes CASSLVLAGGGELFF.

This sequence joins TRBV28 and TRBJ1-5, with a weak D call TRBD1 (6 bases). Per germline, CDR1 MDHEN and CDR2 SYDVKM. V lost 6 bases and J 3 bases, leaving 15 bases between the germline ends. The CDR3 has 15 residues. The CDR3 DNA sequence: TGTGCCAGCAGCCGTACGTGGGGGCTCAATCAGCCCCAGCATTTT. Protein: CASSRTWGLNQPQHF.

J is TRBJ2-2 and V is TRBV6-4; tentatively, D is TRBD1 or TRBD2 (5 bases each). V lost 4 bases and J 5 bases, leaving 11 bases between the germline ends. The CDR3 covers 14 residues. Per germline, CDR1 MRHNA and CDR2 SNTAGT. CDR3 loop: CASSVGTDTGELFF. The CDR3 DNA reads TGTGCCAGCAGTGTAGGGACGGATACCGGGGAGCTGTTTTTT.

V is TRBV4-3 and J is TRBJ2-2; D is unclear. Trimming removed 4 bases at V and 6 bases at J, with 9 bases between. The germline CDR1 and CDR2 sequences are LGHNA and YSLEER. There are 13 residues in the CDR3. The CDR3 DNA follows: TGCGCCAGCAGCCCCCGACTCCCCGGGGAGCTGTTTTTT. Translating it yields CASSPRLPGELFF.

V gene TRBV18 combines with J gene TRBJ1-2; D is unresolved. V lost 4 bases and J lost 4, with 19 bases in between. The CDR3 length is 16 residues. From germline, CDR1 is KGHSH and CDR2 LQKENI. The CDR3 bases are TGTGCCAGCTCACTACCCCTGGACGGCGCGATCTATGGCTACACCTTC. Translated: CASSLPLDGAIYGYTF.

The chain recombines TRBV5-1 with TRBJ2-2; D is unresolved. Germline V lookup: CDR1 SGHRS, CDR2 YFSETQ. V dropped 1 base and J dropped 7 bases, with 5 bases sitting between them. The CDR3 runs to 12 residues. The CDR3 bases are TGCGCCAGCAGCTTGAGGGTCGGGGAGCTGTTTTTT. Its translation is CASSLRVGELFF.

The J gene is TRBJ1-1, the V gene TRBV3-1 (or the pseudogene TRBV3-2); D uncertain. Germline-derived CDR1 and CDR2 are LGHDT and YNNKEL (reference sequence). The CDR3 is 13 amino acids. Trimming took off 1 base at V and 7 bases at J, with 10 bases between the two ends. CDR3 region: CASSQVWGNEAFF. Written as DNA, the CDR3 is TGTGCCAGCAGCCAAGTTTGGGGTAATGAAGCTTTCTTT.

The genes are TRBV5-4 and TRBJ2-1; D possibly matches TRBD1 or TRBD2 (6 bases each). Germline CDR1 is SGHNT and CDR2 is YYREEE (reference sequence). The CDR3 sequence is 16 residues long. V lost 4 bases, J lost 4 bases, and 18 bases lay in between. The CDR3 spells CASSLGISGAYNEQFF. The CDR3 DNA is TGTGCCAGCAGCCTTGGCATTTCGGGGGCGTACAATGAGCAGTTCTTC.

V is TRBV5-6 and J is TRBJ1-6; D not certain. CDR3 length: 12 residues. Germline V gives CDR1 SGHDT, CDR2 YYEEEE. The V end was cut by 5 bases, the J end by 5 bases, with 5 bases between. CDR3 coding DNA: TGTGCCAGCAGTCAAAATAATTCACCCCTCCACTTT. It codes for CASSQNNSPLHF.

The chain uses TRBV6-2 or TRBV6-3 and TRBJ2-7; D might be TRBD1 (5 bases). Trimming removed 5 bases at V and 6 bases at J, with 11 bases between. The CDR3 has 12 amino acids. Germline V gives CDR1 MNHEY, CDR2 SVGEGT. The CDR3 sequence is CASSRQGSEQYF. Here the CDR3 DNA reads TGTGCCAGCAGTCGCCAGGGATCCGAGCAGTACTTC.

The V call is TRBV5-5, the J call TRBJ1-4; 8 bases are a match to TRBD1. Germline V lookup: CDR1 SGHKS, CDR2 YYEKEE (reference sequence). V was clipped by 4 bases and J by 8 bases; unmatched bases: 13. The length of the CDR3 is 16 residues. CDR3 sequence reads: CASSPVPGGAGEKLFF. For the CDR3, the DNA is TGTGCCAGCAGCCCCGTTCCAGGGGGCGCGGGGGAAAAACTGTTTTTT.

The rearrangement joins TRBV6-6 to TRBJ1-4, with D possibly TRBD1 on 5 matching bases. This CDR3 comprises 16 residues. Per germline, CDR1 MNHNY and CDR2 SVGAGI (reference sequence). Trimming removed 7 bases from V and 4 bases from J, with 19 bases in between. DNA for the CDR3: TGTGCCAGCACCCAACCTCCGGGACGGCTTAATGAAAAACTGTTTTTT. This codes for CASTQPPGRLNEKLFF.

The V gene is TRBV19, the J gene TRBJ2-2; 16 bases are shared with TRBD2. This CDR3 spans 21 amino acids. Germline V CDR1 and CDR2: LNHDA, SQIVND (reference sequence). Trimming at V came to 7 bases and at J to 3 bases, leaving 17 bases not matched to a gene. CDR3 loop: CASTPTPSGTSGGGYTGELFF. The DNA for the CDR3 is TGTGCCAGTACCCCGACCCCATCCGGGACTAGCGGGGGGGGATACACCGGGGAGCTGTTTTTT.

Written as DNA, the CDR3 is TGTGCCAGCAGTTACTCTATCCGATTGGATGAGCAGTTCTTC. This encodes CASSYSIRLDEQFF. The gene calls are TRBV6-5 and TRBJ2-1; D remains ambiguous. Germline loops: CDR1 MNHEY, CDR2 SVGAGI. This CDR3 is 14 amino acids long. Trimming shortened V by 0 bases and J by 8 bases, and 11 bases separated the two germline ends.

V is TRBV12-3 or TRBV12-4 and J is TRBJ1-5, with unresolved D. Trimming removed 3 bases from V and 6 bases from J, with 9 bases in between. The CDR3 sequence is 13 residues long. The CDR3 sequence: CASSFEERQPQHF. Written as DNA, the CDR3 is TGTGCCAGCAGTTTTGAGGAGCGTCAGCCCCAGCATTTT.

The genes are TRBV4-2 and TRBJ1-1; no definite D call. CDR1 LGHNA and CDR2 YNFKEQ come from the germline V gene. There are 15 residues in the CDR3. V was clipped by 1 base and J by 5 bases, with 14 bases between them. DNA of the CDR3: TGTGCCAGCAGCCAAGGGAACCGAGTGGGGACTGAAGCTTTCTTT. Its protein product is CASSQGNRVGTEAFF.

This sequence joins TRBV7-9 and TRBJ2-1, with D hard to call. With 4 bases removed from V and 3 bases from J, the gap between germline ends came to 7 bases. CDR1 is SEHNR, CDR2 FQNEAQ, per germline (reference sequence). CDR3 length: 13 amino acids. Here the CDR3 DNA reads TGTGCCAGCAGCTCGGGCATCTACAATGAGCAGTTCTTC. As protein: CASSSGIYNEQFF. Supplemented by reference TRBV7-9 and TRBJ2-1, the full variable domain reads DTGVSQNPRHKITKRGQNVTFRCDPISEHNRLYWYRQTLGQGPEFLTYFQNEAQLEKSRLLSDRFSAERPKGSFSTLEIQRTEQGDSAMYLCASSSGIYNEQFFGPGTRLTVL.

J is TRBJ1-2 and V is TRBV3-1 (or the pseudogene TRBV3-2), with a weak D call TRBD1 (6 bases). The CDR3 is 15 amino acids. Germline V lookup: CDR1 LGHDT, CDR2 YNNKEL (reference sequence). With 6 bases removed from V and 4 bases from J, the gap between germline ends came to 18 bases. CDR3 sequence (DNA): TGTGCCAGCAGACCTTTTAGAGGGGGTGGCTATGGCTACACCTTC. It is translated as CASRPFRGGGYGYTF.